These T cell receptor beta chains were read from a single sample in a study of CD8+CD57+ T cells in acquired aplastic anemia. TCRdb passed the reads through MiXCR, listing each CDR3 protein once. The data show approximately 300,000 distinct CDR3 sequences, under 65% seen once. The sequenced sample was sorted CD4+, CD8+, or CD8+CD57+ T cells (not recorded which) from PBMCs. These receptors all stem from a human donor with aplastic anemia. Both conserved end residues are part of each CDR3.

>TRBV24-1|TRBJ2-1
CATSDRVQGWNEQFF
>TRBV2|TRBJ1-1
CASRSKITNTEAFF
>TRBV5-8|-
CASSPAAAGATEAFF
>TRBV7-2|TRBJ2-6
CASSLQGATGANVLTF
>TRBV7-9|TRBJ1-1
CASSLGSDLKGVFF
>TRBV19|TRBJ1-1
CASSSRQGNEAFF
>TRBV5-1|TRBJ2-1
CASSSSGTLSYNEQFF
>TRBV10-3|TRBJ1-1
CAISESRDRVRGSTEAFF
>TRBV20-1|TRBJ1-5
CSARDGQLKNQLQHF
>TRBV25-1|TRBJ1-2
CASSEAVLNYGYTF
>TRBV10-2|TRBJ2-7
CASSESSRGPYEQYF
>TRBV2|TRBJ1-5
CASSARETSNQPQHF
>TRBV11-3|TRBJ2-1
CASSLRRTGGGNEQFF
>TRBV29-1|TRBJ1-2
CSVADYGYTF
>TRBV20-1|TRBJ2-7
CSATSGTYEQYF
>TRBV20-1|TRBJ2-7
CSARDRAYDVGHEQYF
>TRBV5-1|TRBJ2-1
CASSPRDNEQFF
>TRBV9|TRBJ1-5
CASSVDPGGRQPQHF
>TRBV20-1|TRBJ1-2
CSAIRGYLYGYTF
>TRBV5-8|TRBJ1-6
CASSSYRDSTSPLHF
>TRBV2|TRBJ1-1
CASSLGRGSSNTEAFF
>TRBV7-9|TRBJ2-3
CASSNFRTYYTDTQYF
>TRBV2|TRBJ2-5
CASSTGGGETQYF
>TRBV7-9|-
CASSGLAGGLSYEQYF
>TRBV25-1|TRBJ1-1
CASSLWGGAAYGYTEAFF
>TRBV3-1|TRBJ1-2
CASSLSGQGFYGYTF
>TRBV15|TRBJ2-3
CATSWGPRKDTQYF
>TRBV5-8|TRBJ1-1
CASSPDPEAFF
>TRBV20-1|TRBJ2-2
CSARVSGFMNTGELFF
>TRBV18|TRBJ2-3
CASSPRGQGAGGTDTQYF
>TRBV4-2|TRBJ2-1
CASSHASGPYNEQFF
>TRBV2|TRBJ1-1
CASRDRGTEAFF
>TRBV7-9|TRBJ2-5
CASSPRGSGGESRETQYF
>TRBV20-1|TRBJ2-5
CSADLNRGETQYF
>TRBV5-1|TRBJ2-7
CASSSTSGGEYEQYF
>TRBV27|TRBJ2-3
CASSFSGTADTQYF
>TRBV7-9|TRBJ1-5
CASSPSSYSNQPQHF
>TRBV9|TRBJ2-1
CASSALAGPEQFF
>TRBV5-1|TRBJ2-7
CASSPGLLHYEQYF
>TRBV6-4|TRBJ2-3
CASSEASGDTDTQYF
>TRBV6-2/TRBV6-3|TRBJ2-1
CASSYSLSEQFF
>TRBV2|TRBJ2-5
CASGGLAGEQGTQYF